A single sample gave rise to the 3 T cell receptor beta chains below, sequenced in a study of Graves' ophthalmopathy and Graves' hyperthyroidism. RNA transcripts were the source from which TCR beta CDR3 regions were amplified. RT-PCR was first run with HTBI primers, then multiplex PCR in a second round. One entry per CDR3 protein results from TCRdb running MiXCR on the multiplex PCR reads. The table lists fewer than 400,000 distinct CDR3 sequences, around 19% of them singletons, with more than 1.5% in the top ten. The specimen sequenced was peripheral blood. The receptors come from a woman in her late teens or twenties with Graves' ophthalmopathy.

This clonotype has at least ten counts. This rearrangement joins TRBV5-1 to TRBJ1-1; 7 nucleotides agree with TRBD1. The CDR3 has 15 residues. The trim removed 3 bases at V and 1 base at J, leaving 6 bases unmatched. Germline V gene sequence: CDR1 SGHRS, CDR2 YFSETQ. As DNA, the CDR3 is TGCGCCAGCAGCTCGACAGGGAAGGCGAACACTGAAGCTTTCTTT. Its protein is CASSSTGKANTEAFF.

The sample holds many counts of this clonotype. The rearrangement links TRBV28 to TRBJ2-7; a weak D match, TRBD1 (7 bases). CDR1 is MDHEN, CDR2 SYDVKM, per germline. The CDR3 is 11 amino acids. The V end was cut by 3 bases, the J end by 11 bases, with 11 bases between. This CDR3 is CASSFGGTEYF. CDR3 coding DNA: TGTGCCAGCAGTTTCGGCGGGACAGAGTACTTC. Using reference TRBV28 and TRBJ2-7 for the parts outside the CDR3, the full variable domain is DVKVTQSSRYLVKRTGEKVFLECVQDMDHENMFWYRQDPGLGLRLIYFSYDVKMKEKGDIPEGYSVSREKKERFSLILESASTNQTSMYLCASSFGGTEYFGPGTRLTVT.

The chain recombines TRBV20-1 with TRBJ2-7; D gene unclear. V was cut by 6 bases and J by 0 bases, with 9 bases left in between. Germline V gives CDR1 DFQATT, CDR2 SNEGSKA (reference sequence). CDR3 size: 12 residues. The CDR3 here is CSATASSYEQYF. The CDR3 coding sequence is TGCAGTGCAACGGCCAGCTCCTACGAGCAGTACTTC.